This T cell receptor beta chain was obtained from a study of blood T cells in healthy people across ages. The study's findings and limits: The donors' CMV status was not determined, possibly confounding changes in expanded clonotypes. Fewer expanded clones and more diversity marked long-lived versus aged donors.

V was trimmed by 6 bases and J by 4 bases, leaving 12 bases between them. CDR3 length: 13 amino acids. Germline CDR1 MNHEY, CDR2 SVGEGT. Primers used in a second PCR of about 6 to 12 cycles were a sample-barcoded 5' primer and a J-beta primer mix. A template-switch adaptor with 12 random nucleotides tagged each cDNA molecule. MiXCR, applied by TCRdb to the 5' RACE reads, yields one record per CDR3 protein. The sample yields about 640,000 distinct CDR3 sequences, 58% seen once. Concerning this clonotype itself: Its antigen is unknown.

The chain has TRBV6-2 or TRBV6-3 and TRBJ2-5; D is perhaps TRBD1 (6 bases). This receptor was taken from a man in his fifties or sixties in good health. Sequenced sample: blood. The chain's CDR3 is CASSARGPETQYF. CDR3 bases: TGTGCCAGCAGCGCCAGGGGCCCAGAGACCCAGTACTTC.